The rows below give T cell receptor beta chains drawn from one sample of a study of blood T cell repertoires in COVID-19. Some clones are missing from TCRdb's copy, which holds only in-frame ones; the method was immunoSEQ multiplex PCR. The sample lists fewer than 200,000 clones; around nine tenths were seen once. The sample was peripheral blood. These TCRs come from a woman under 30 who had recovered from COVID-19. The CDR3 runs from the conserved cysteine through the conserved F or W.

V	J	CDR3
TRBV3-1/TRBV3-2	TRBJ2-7	CASSLKGQGSYEQYF
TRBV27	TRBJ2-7	CASSLSLAGEQYF
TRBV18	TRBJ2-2	CASSPGGPAGELFF
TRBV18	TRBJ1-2	CASTPQGADYGYTF
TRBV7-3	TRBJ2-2	CASSLMKPGLAGTGELFF
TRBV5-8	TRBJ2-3	CASSSYLAGVTDTQYF
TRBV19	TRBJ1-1	CASNQPGGATEAFF
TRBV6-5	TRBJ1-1	CASKDEGGSTEAFF
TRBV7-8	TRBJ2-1	CASSPGGRGNEQFF
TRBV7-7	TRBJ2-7	CASSLRTGGEQYF
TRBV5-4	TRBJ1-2	CASAPGNTF
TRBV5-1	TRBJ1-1	CASSLAYGGNTEAFF
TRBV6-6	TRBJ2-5	CATLGGSETQYF
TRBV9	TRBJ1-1	CASSTRDSHTEAFF
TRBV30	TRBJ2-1	CAWRGQRNEQFF
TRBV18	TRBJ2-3	CASSQMTGATDTQYF
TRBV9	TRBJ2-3	CASSVATSASTDTQYF
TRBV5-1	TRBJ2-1	CASSGASSYNEQFF
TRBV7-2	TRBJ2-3	CASSELGTDTQYF
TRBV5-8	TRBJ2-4	CASSLVGQGFSGRVKNIQYF
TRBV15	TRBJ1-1	CATSRVLTWNTEAFF
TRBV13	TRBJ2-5	CASSLGTNQETQYF
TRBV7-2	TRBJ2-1	CASSFLSGGINEQFF
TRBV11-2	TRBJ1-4	CASSPEDFNEKLFF
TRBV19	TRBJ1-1	CASSIGAGNTEAFF
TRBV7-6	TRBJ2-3	CASSLGGGNTDTQYF
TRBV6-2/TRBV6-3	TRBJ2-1	CASSYEGLAGARQFF
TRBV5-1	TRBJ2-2	CASSLHAGYTGELFF
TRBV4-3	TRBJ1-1	CASSQDPGKNTEAFF
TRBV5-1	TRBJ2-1	CASSAIAGAYNEQFF
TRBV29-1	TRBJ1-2	CSVGDRGNYGYTF
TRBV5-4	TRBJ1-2	CASSFDALGQGYYGYTF
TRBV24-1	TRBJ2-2	CATSEWTGGGELFF
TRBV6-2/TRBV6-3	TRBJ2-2	CASSYSKIAGGRHTGELFF
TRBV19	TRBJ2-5	CASSVYRGGQETQYF
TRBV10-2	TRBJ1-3	CASSSENPGNTIYF
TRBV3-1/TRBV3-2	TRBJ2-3	CASSRADGGATDTQYF
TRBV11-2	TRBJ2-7	CASSLTSGGTYEQYF
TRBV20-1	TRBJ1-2	CSGQGLYGYTF
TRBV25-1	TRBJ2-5	CASSEPDRVETQYF
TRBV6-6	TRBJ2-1	CASSSFSGGAYNEQFF
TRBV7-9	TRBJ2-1	CASSPLFVAGDNEQFF
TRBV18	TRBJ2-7	CASSPGQGGTYEQYF